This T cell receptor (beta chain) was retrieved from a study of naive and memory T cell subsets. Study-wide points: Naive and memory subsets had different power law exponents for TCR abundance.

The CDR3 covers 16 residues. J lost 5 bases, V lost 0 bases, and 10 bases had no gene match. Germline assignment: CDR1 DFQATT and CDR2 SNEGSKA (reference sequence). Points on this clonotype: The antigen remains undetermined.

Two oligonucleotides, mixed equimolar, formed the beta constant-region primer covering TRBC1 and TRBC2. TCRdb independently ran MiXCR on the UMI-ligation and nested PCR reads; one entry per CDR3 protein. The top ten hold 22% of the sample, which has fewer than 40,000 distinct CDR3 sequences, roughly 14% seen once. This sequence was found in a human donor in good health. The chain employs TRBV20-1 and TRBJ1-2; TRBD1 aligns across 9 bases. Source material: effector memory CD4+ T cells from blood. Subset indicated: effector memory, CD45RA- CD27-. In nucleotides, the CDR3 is TGCAGTGCTAGAGACGCAGGGACAGGGAGAGGGTATGGCTACACCTTC. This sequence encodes CSARDAGTGRGYGYTF.